The clone carrying this TCR beta chain showed up just once. This record belongs to a study of blood T cell repertoires in COVID-19. Study overall: Sites across the United States, Italy and Spain contributed samples from acute and convalescent COVID-19. The cDNA or gDNA used as material had been derived from T cells, B-cell-depleted T cells, or PBMCs.

Authors' analysis steps: Nucleated cell counts were estimated from reference gene primer amplification. The data were produced by immunoSEQ multiplex PCR, yet TCRdb's version contains in-frame clones alone and is incomplete. Clone size and the V and J calls come from that table; the DNA yielded D and trimming. The sample has under 300,000 clones; 65% to 90% are singletons. Sequences were obtained from peripheral blood. This receptor was taken from an elderly woman with active or convalescent COVID-19.

The CDR3 DNA reads TGTGCCAGCAGCCAGCTTGGAGGCAACTCTGGAAACACCATATATTTT. Translation gives CASSQLGGNSGNTIYF. The rearrangement uses TRBV9 and TRBJ1-3; D call uncertain. The CDR3 loop spans 16 amino acids. Between the trimmed V and J ends, which lost 4 bases and 0 bases, there was a span of 14 bases. The germline CDR1 and CDR2 sequences are SGDLS and YYNGEE.